A single sample gave rise to the 7 T cell receptor beta chains below, sequenced in a study of T cell repertoires in cytomegalovirus infection. Each CDR3 protein gets one entry after TCRdb re-called the reads with MiXCR. The sample records about a million distinct CDR3 sequences, around 29% being singletons. What these receptors recognize is not known. Sequences were derived from cultured CD8+ T cells from PBMCs, sampled from culture after CMV antigen stimulation. These receptors were collected from a human donor in good health (CMV status not recorded). Some clones in this sample may be carry-over from other donors' samples.

In its sample, this clonotype was seen once. The rearrangement uses TRBV11-2 and TRBJ2-3, with a possible D match to TRBD1 (5 bases). The length of the CDR3 is 15 residues. V was clipped by 1 base and J by 1 base, with 9 bases between them. Germline CDR1 SGHAT, CDR2 FQNNGV. CDR3 in amino acids: CASSLGPGRTDTQYF. The CDR3 DNA is TGTGCCAGCAGCTTAGGCCCAGGGCGCACAGATACGCAGTATTTT.

The CDR3: CASSGQGWTDTQYF. CDR3 DNA sequence: TGTGCCAGCAGTGGACAGGGTTGGACAGATACGCAGTATTTT. The chain combines TRBV12-3 or TRBV12-4 with TRBJ2-3; 8 nucleotides match TRBD1. Trimming took 5 bases from V and 3 from J; bases not matched to a gene: 4. This CDR3 comprises 14 residues.

The chain joins TRBV4-1 to TRBJ1-1, with a tentative D call TRBD1 (6 bases). V shed 4 bases and J shed 0 bases, with 15 bases lying between them. The CDR3 consists of 16 residues. The germline gives CDR1 MGHRA, CDR2 YSYEKL. The CDR3 sequence is CASSLVLGGVNTEAFF. The CDR3 DNA sequence: TGCGCCAGCAGCCTCGTCCTAGGGGGGGTGAACACTGAAGCTTTCTTT.

This clonotype was counted a few times. This rearrangement joins TRBV10-2 to TRBJ2-7, with 8 nucleotides matching TRBD1. CDR1 and CDR2 from the germline V gene are WSHSY and SAAADI. CDR3 length: 17 amino acids. After removal of 2 bases from V and 2 bases from J, the junction contained 11 bases not matched to a gene. CDR3 loop: CASSEPFRDRRTYEQYF. CDR3 DNA sequence: TGCGCCAGCAGTGAGCCTTTCCGGGACAGGAGGACCTACGAGCAGTACTTC.

This clonotype was found a few times. The CDR3 DNA reads as TGTGCCAGTAGTCCATCCTCCGGGGTGGGCACTGAAGCTTTCTTT. Its protein is CASSPSSGVGTEAFF. The rearrangement links TRBV19 to TRBJ1-1; D call uncertain. CDR3 length equals 15 residues. The ends were cut back, 5 bases at V and 4 bases at J, with 17 bases in the middle. CDR1 is LNHDA, CDR2 SQIVND, per germline (reference sequence). The full variable domain, in which reference TRBV19 and TRBJ1-1 provide the parts outside the CDR3, is DGGITQSPKYLFRKEGQNVTLSCEQNLNHDAMYWYRQDPGQGLRLIYYSQIVNDFQKGDIAEGYSVSREKKESFPLTVTSAQKNPTAFYLCASSPSSGVGTEAFFGQGTRLTVV.

This clonotype occurred a few times. CDR3 in amino acids: CASSDWGQGARDENTEAFF. Written as DNA, the CDR3 is TGCGCCAGCAGTGACTGGGGACAGGGGGCGCGTGATGAGAACACTGAAGCTTTCTTT. The chain has TRBV10-1 and TRBJ1-1, with 12 bases identical to TRBD1. The CDR3 covers 19 residues. The trim removed 3 bases at V and 1 base at J, leaving 12 bases unmatched. The V gene's germline CDR1 is WNHNN and CDR2 SYGVQD (reference sequence).

Notes on this clonotype: With a much larger clone just one base away, this may be a read error. This chain joins TRBV12-3 or TRBV12-4 and TRBJ1-5, with D perhaps TRBD1 (6 bases). Trimming stripped 7 bases from V and 7 bases from J, with 14 bases between. The CDR3 spans 13 residues. The CDR3 DNA sequence: TGTGCCAGCAATCACGGGAGGGGGCAGCCCCAGCATTTT. Translating it yields CASNHGRGQPQHF.